The rows below give T cell receptor beta chains drawn from one sample of a study of cytomegalovirus exposure and HLA in healthy donors. Clones were sequenced by immunoSEQ multiplex PCR, and TCRdb holds only the in-frame ones, with some missing. The sample lists around 50,000 clones, approximately 82% occurring once. Sample: PBMCs. The receptors shown here come from a man between 45 and 60 years old in good health and CMV-seronegative. The CDR3 runs from the conserved cysteine through the conserved F or W. A D gene is named only where the DNA matches it firmly. Size tells how often a clone was seen (once, few, many) or the class of an expanded clone, and some rows leave it out.

v_call: TRBV6-6
d_call: NA
j_call: TRBJ2-3
clone_size: NA
cdr3_nt: TGTGCCAGCAGTAGTAGGGGTCGGACAGATACGCAGTATTTT
cdr3_aa: CASSSRGRTDTQYF

v_call: TRBV6-5
d_call: NA
j_call: TRBJ1-1
clone_size: NA
cdr3_nt: TGTGCCAGCAGTCGACCCGGGGGTAATGAAGCTTTCTTT
cdr3_aa: CASSRPGGNEAFF

v_call: TRBV27
d_call: NA
j_call: TRBJ2-4
clone_size: NA
cdr3_nt: TGTGCCAGCAGTTTAAACTTGATAGCCAAAAACATTCAGTACTTC
cdr3_aa: CASSLNLIAKNIQYF

v_call: TRBV7-6
d_call: NA
j_call: TRBJ2-5
clone_size: NA
cdr3_nt: TGTGCCAGCAACCTACAGGGTAACCAAGAGACCCAGTACTTC
cdr3_aa: CASNLQGNQETQYF

v_call: TRBV2
d_call: TRBD1
j_call: TRBJ2-2
clone_size: once
cdr3_nt: TGTGCGACCCGGGACAGGGGTAACACCGGGGAGCTGTTTTTT
cdr3_aa: CATRDRGNTGELFF

v_call: TRBV19
d_call: NA
j_call: TRBJ2-7
clone_size: NA
cdr3_nt: TGTGCCAGTGCCCCTTTTGCGGGGACTTCCTACGAGCAGTACTTC
cdr3_aa: CASAPFAGTSYEQYF

v_call: TRBV7-3
d_call: TRBD1
j_call: TRBJ2-3
clone_size: NA
cdr3_nt: TGTGCCAGCAGCTTAAGGACAGGGTACACAGATACGCAGTATTTT
cdr3_aa: CASSLRTGYTDTQYF

v_call: TRBV2
d_call: NA
j_call: TRBJ1-1
clone_size: few
cdr3_nt: TGTGCCAGCAGTGAGGGAGATGAAGCTTTCTTT
cdr3_aa: CASSEGDEAFF

v_call: TRBV6-5
d_call: NA
j_call: TRBJ1-1
clone_size: NA
cdr3_nt: TGTGCCAGCAGTTCCCGGGACACAAAAGCTTTCTTT
cdr3_aa: CASSSRDTKAFF

v_call: TRBV27
d_call: TRBD2
j_call: TRBJ2-2
clone_size: NA
cdr3_nt: TGTGCCAGCAGTTTACAGCGGGGGGGCCTCGCCGGGGAGCTGTTTTTT
cdr3_aa: CASSLQRGGLAGELFF

v_call: TRBV7-8
d_call: TRBD2
j_call: TRBJ2-3
clone_size: NA
cdr3_nt: TGTGCCACTTCAGCGGGGGGGACAGATACGCAGTATTTT
cdr3_aa: CATSAGGTDTQYF

v_call: TRBV6-1
d_call: TRBD1
j_call: TRBJ1-5
clone_size: NA
cdr3_nt: TGTGCCAGCAGTCAGAAAGGGACAGGGGATCAGCCCCAGCATTTT
cdr3_aa: CASSQKGTGDQPQHF

v_call: TRBV5-6
d_call: NA
j_call: TRBJ2-6
clone_size: few
cdr3_nt: TGTGCCAGCAGCTTGGGAGGATCTGGGGCCAACGTCCTGACTTTC
cdr3_aa: CASSLGGSGANVLTF

v_call: TRBV25-1
d_call: NA
j_call: TRBJ2-5
clone_size: once
cdr3_nt: TGTGCCAGCAGTGAAGCAGGGAAAGAGACCCAGTACTTC
cdr3_aa: CASSEAGKETQYF

v_call: TRBV7-9
d_call: TRBD1
j_call: TRBJ2-1
clone_size: NA
cdr3_nt: TGTGCCAGCACTAAAGACAGGGGCCCCTACAATGAGCAGTTCTTC
cdr3_aa: CASTKDRGPYNEQFF

v_call: TRBV18
d_call: TRBD1
j_call: TRBJ2-3
clone_size: NA
cdr3_nt: TGTGCCAGCTCACAACTCGGTTTGGGGACAGGGAGCACAGATACGCAGTATTTT
cdr3_aa: CASSQLGLGTGSTDTQYF

v_call: TRBV6-1
d_call: TRBD1
j_call: TRBJ1-2
clone_size: NA
cdr3_nt: TGTGCCGGAAAGGGGACAGACTCCTATGGCTACACCTTC
cdr3_aa: CAGKGTDSYGYTF

v_call: TRBV5-1
d_call: TRBD2
j_call: TRBJ2-5
clone_size: NA
cdr3_nt: TGCGCCAGCACCCCCGGCGGGGGGGCCCAAGAGACCCAGTACTTC
cdr3_aa: CASTPGGGAQETQYF

v_call: TRBV2
d_call: NA
j_call: TRBJ1-6
clone_size: few
cdr3_nt: TGTGCCAGCATGCGGGAGAGCTCCTATAATTCACCCCTCCACTTT
cdr3_aa: CASMRESSYNSPLHF

v_call: TRBV25-1
d_call: NA
j_call: TRBJ1-5
clone_size: NA
cdr3_nt: TGTGAGCACAGGGTCAATCAGCCCCAGCATTTT
cdr3_aa: CEHRVNQPQHF

v_call: TRBV27
d_call: NA
j_call: TRBJ2-3
clone_size: once
cdr3_nt: TGTGCCAGCAGTTTACAGGGGTTCCCAGATACGCAGTATTTT
cdr3_aa: CASSLQGFPDTQYF

v_call: TRBV12-5
d_call: NA
j_call: TRBJ2-7
clone_size: NA
cdr3_nt: TGTGCTAGTGGTACAGGGTTTCACGAGCAGTACTTC
cdr3_aa: CASGTGFHEQYF

v_call: TRBV6-1
d_call: TRBD1
j_call: TRBJ2-7
clone_size: NA
cdr3_nt: TGTGCCAGCAGTGCAGGGGGAACCTCCTACGAGCAGTACTTC
cdr3_aa: CASSAGGTSYEQYF

v_call: TRBV27
d_call: TRBD1
j_call: TRBJ2-1
clone_size: NA
cdr3_nt: TGTGCCAGCAGACCCCGGACAGGGGGCTTCTTGGGTGAGCAGTTCTTC
cdr3_aa: CASRPRTGGFLGEQFF

v_call: TRBV6-5
d_call: TRBD2
j_call: TRBJ2-5
clone_size: NA
cdr3_nt: TGTGCCAGCACCCCGTTGGGGCGGCCGGGGGGGACCCAGTACTTC
cdr3_aa: CASTPLGRPGGTQYF

v_call: TRBV28
d_call: NA
j_call: TRBJ1-1
clone_size: NA
cdr3_nt: TGTGCCAGCAGACAGACCTTTGAAGCTTTCTTT
cdr3_aa: CASRQTFEAFF

v_call: TRBV30
d_call: NA
j_call: TRBJ1-2
clone_size: NA
cdr3_nt: TGTGCCTGGAGTGTACAGTTCGGGGGGCAGGGAGGCTATGGCTACACCTTC
cdr3_aa: CAWSVQFGGQGGYGYTF

v_call: TRBV6-1
d_call: NA
j_call: TRBJ2-1
clone_size: NA
cdr3_nt: TGTGCCAGCGGGAAGGAGGGGAGCTCCTACAATGAGCAGTTCTTC
cdr3_aa: CASGKEGSSYNEQFF

v_call: TRBV7-3
d_call: NA
j_call: TRBJ2-6
clone_size: NA
cdr3_nt: TGTGCCAGCAGCTTAACGTCCCGCAGGGCAGGGGCCAACGTCCTGACTTTC
cdr3_aa: CASSLTSRRAGANVLTF

v_call: TRBV7-9
d_call: NA
j_call: TRBJ2-7
clone_size: NA
cdr3_nt: TGTGCCAGTTCCGAGGACTTCTCCTACGAGCAGTACTTC
cdr3_aa: CASSEDFSYEQYF

v_call: TRBV5-4
d_call: TRBD2
j_call: TRBJ2-1
clone_size: once
cdr3_nt: TGTGCCAGCAGCTTGGCATCGGGGGGCTACAATGAGCAGTTCTTC
cdr3_aa: CASSLASGGYNEQFF

v_call: TRBV7-2
d_call: TRBD2
j_call: TRBJ2-7
clone_size: NA
cdr3_nt: TGTGCCAGCAGCACCCGGACTAGCGGGACCTACGAGCAGTACTTC
cdr3_aa: CASSTRTSGTYEQYF